The clone carrying this T cell receptor (beta chain) was seen many times. Its antigen is unknown. The data originate from a study of T-cell memory formation after mild COVID-19. The study's findings and limits: Clones contracting across day 15 to 85 had a balanced CD4/CD8 profile; later expanding clones leaned CD4+. Pre-infection memory showed some responding clones, and this suggested that cross-reactive memory joined.

CDR1 is ENHRY and CDR2 is SYGVKD in the germline V gene. V was pared by 11 bases and J by 7 bases, with 14 bases of the junction left unmatched. The CDR3 totals 16 residues. Constant-segment primers and 5'RACE yielded cDNA libraries for TCR alpha and TCR beta, each carrying sample barcodes and UMIs. TCRdb called the 5' RACE reads again in MiXCR, with one record for every CDR3 protein. This table has a few hundred thousand distinct CDR3 sequences, around 10% appearing once. This receptor was obtained from a man in his late teens or twenties who had mild COVID-19 (a few samples of this study predate the infection). Cell type and time point are not known. The chain uses TRBV10-3 and TRBJ2-3; 14 bases agree with TRBD2. Sequenced sample: PBMCs or a T cell subset sorted from them (not recorded which). In nucleotides, the CDR3 is TGTGCCGTTCAGGAACCGACTAGCGGGGGGGCAAATACGCAGTATTTT. The encoded protein is CAVQEPTSGGANTQYF.